This entry lists 19 T cell receptor beta chains sequenced from one sample in a study of sequential checkpoint blockade in melanoma. Libraries were prepared by immunoSEQ multiplex PCR; TCRdb keeps only in-frame clonotypes and omits some of them. The table shows tens of thousands of clones, with approximately 91% occurring only once. The treatment: randomized to nivolumab then ipilimumab (arm A) or the reverse (arm B). Sequenced material: CD8+ T cells sorted from blood (inferred from file names), taken from a patient given nivolumab and ipilimumab in sequence. The origin of the receptors is a human donor with melanoma.

The chain couples TRBV7-9 to TRBJ2-7; 11 positions match TRBD1. Germline assignment: CDR1 SEHNR and CDR2 FQNEAQ (reference sequence). J was trimmed by 5 bases and V by 5 bases; bases with no gene match: 8. The CDR3 consists of 15 residues. This CDR3 reads CASSTRTGGFHEQYF. CDR3 DNA: TGTGCCAGCAGCACCCGGACAGGGGGCTTCCACGAGCAGTACTTC.

This clone was seen a single time. The V gene is TRBV6-5, the J gene TRBJ2-3; TRBD1 matches 7 bases. Germline CDR1 is MNHEY and CDR2 is SVGAGI. Trimming cost V 5 bases and J 0 bases; bases outside gene matches: 2. This CDR3 has 14 residues. The CDR3 region is CASSPGQSTDTQYF. The CDR3 nucleotides read TGTGCCAGCAGTCCGGGACAGAGCACAGATACGCAGTATTTT.

V is TRBV6-1 and J is TRBJ2-1; D not certain. Germline CDR1 is MNHNS and CDR2 is SASEGT. The V gene lost 6 bases and the J gene lost 8 bases, with 20 bases spanning the gap. The CDR3 loop spans 15 amino acids. The chain's CDR3 is CASSDGVWSRHEQFF. CDR3 coding DNA: TGTGCCAGCAGCGATGGAGTTTGGTCGCGGCATGAGCAGTTCTTC.

With regard to this clone: The same CDR3 is also encoded by other DNA sequences in this sample. The chain combines TRBV19 with TRBJ2-5; 9 bases align to TRBD2. The V and J ends lost 4 bases and 1 base, in that order; junction bases with no gene match: 4. Germline V CDR1 and CDR2: LNHDA, SQIVND (reference sequence). CDR3 length: 15 amino acids. The CDR3 loop reads CASSNLAGTQETQYF. CDR3 sequence (DNA): TGTGCCAGTAGTAATCTAGCGGGGACCCAAGAGACCCAGTACTTC.

The rearrangement uses TRBV6-4 and TRBJ1-4, with D hard to call. V gave up 0 bases and J gave up 8 bases, with 10 bases separating them. Germline V gene data show CDR1 as MRHNA and CDR2 as SNTAGT. The CDR3 consists of 14 residues. The CDR3 DNA reads TGTGCCAGCAGTGACTCGATTTCGGGGGAAAAACTGTTTTTT. Translating gives CASSDSISGEKLFF.

For the CDR3, the DNA is TGTGCCAGCAGAATGACTAGCCTGAGCACAGATACGCAGTATTTT. It is translated as CASRMTSLSTDTQYF. This chain links TRBV27 with TRBJ2-3, with TRBD2 identical over 7 bases. This CDR3 has 15 residues. Germline-derived CDR1 and CDR2 are MNHEY and SMNVEV (reference sequence). V lost 6 bases and J lost 0; bases outside the gene matches: 6.

The V gene is TRBV9, the J gene TRBJ2-1, with 9 bases matching TRBD2. The CDR3 runs 17 residues. Germline V CDR1 and CDR2: SGDLS, YYNGEE. J lost 6 bases, V lost 3 bases, and 13 bases had no gene match. CDR3 loop: CASSAEYSGRRTNEQFF. The CDR3 DNA sequence: TGTGCCAGCAGCGCAGAATATAGCGGGAGAAGGACCAATGAGCAGTTCTTC.

This clone was counted a single time. The rearrangement links TRBV27 to TRBJ1-1; TRBD1 aligns across 7 bases. The V gene end was trimmed by 4 bases and the J gene end by 3 bases; junction bases not matched to a gene: 5. This CDR3 has 14 residues. CDR1 is MNHEY and CDR2 is SMNVEV in the germline V gene (reference sequence). The CDR3 DNA sequence: TGTGCCAGCAGTTACCAGGGGGGATACACTGAAGCTTTCTTT. Protein sequence: CASSYQGGYTEAFF.

The rearrangement joins TRBV2 to TRBJ1-6, with TRBD1 as a possible D gene (6 bases). This CDR3 is 18 amino acids long. V lost 2 bases, J lost 8 bases, and 22 bases lay in between. Per the germline V gene, CDR1 is SNHLY and CDR2 is FYNNEI. The CDR3 spells CASSELSQGHLLDSPLHF. CDR3 DNA sequence: TGTGCCAGCAGTGAACTTTCCCAGGGACACCTGTTAGATTCACCCCTCCACTTT.

J is TRBJ1-3 and V is TRBV14; D not resolved. V shed 3 bases and J shed 5 bases, with 14 bases lying between them. This CDR3 has 15 residues. The V gene's germline CDR1 is SGHDN and CDR2 FVKESK. In DNA form, the CDR3 reads TGTGCCAGCAGCCATGCTCCGGCGACTCGAAACACCATATATTTT. It specifies CASSHAPATRNTIYF.

This chain uses TRBV2 with TRBJ2-3, with D possibly matching TRBD1 (5 bases). With 9 bases removed from V and 2 bases from J, the gap between germline ends came to 15 bases. The CDR3 runs 14 residues. The germline gives CDR1 SNHLY, CDR2 FYNNEI. In DNA form, the CDR3 reads TGTGCCAGATCATCCGCGACAGCCACAGATACGCAGTATTTT. This translates into CARSSATATDTQYF.

The J gene is TRBJ1-6, the V gene TRBV6-6, with no clear D. In germline, CDR1 is MNHNY, CDR2 SVGAGI (reference sequence). Trimming removed 2 bases at V and 14 bases at J, with 13 bases between. This CDR3 is 13 amino acids long. This CDR3 reads CASSYLGSGALHF. CDR3 DNA: TGTGCCAGCAGTTACCTCGGGAGTGGGGCCCTCCACTTT.

The chain uses TRBV4-2 and TRBJ2-7; TRBD2 matches 9 bases. Germline trimming cut 3 bases from V and 5 bases from J; bases unmatched to any gene: 17. This CDR3 has 18 residues. The germline gives CDR1 LGHNA, CDR2 YNFKEQ. The CDR3 is CASSQEPGLATGLDEQYF. The CDR3, as DNA: TGTGCCAGCAGCCAGGAGCCGGGACTAGCTACCGGCCTAGACGAGCAGTACTTC.

The chain links TRBV5-5 to TRBJ2-7; 7 positions agree with TRBD1. V shed 5 bases, J shed 2 bases, and the junction held 7 bases outside the gene matches. Looked up from germline, CDR1 is SGHKS and CDR2 is YYEKEE (reference sequence). CDR3 length: 14 residues. This chain's CDR3 is CASSWTGEPYEQYV. The CDR3 nucleotides read TGTGCCAGCAGTTGGACAGGCGAGCCCTACGAGCAGTACGTC.

DNA of the CDR3: TGTGCCAGCAGCTTAGGGGGGGTGGGCAATCAGCCCCAGCATTTT. Translation gives CASSLGGVGNQPQHF. The chain carries TRBV11-2 and TRBJ1-5; D might be TRBD1 (5 bases). V was cut by 1 base and J by 2 bases, with 9 bases left in between. Germline values: CDR1 SGHAT, CDR2 FQNNGV. The CDR3 totals 15 residues.

CDR3 nucleotide sequence: TGTGCCAGCAGTCTAGCGGGTAATGAGCAGTTCTTC. Its translation is CASSLAGNEQFF. The rearrangement uses TRBV28 and TRBJ2-1; 8 bases agree with TRBD2. This CDR3 comprises 12 residues. The germline V gene has CDR1 MDHEN and CDR2 SYDVKM. The V gene end was trimmed by 5 bases and the J gene end by 7 bases; junction bases not matched to a gene: 1. Based on the CDR3 plus reference TRBV28 and TRBJ2-1, the full variable domain is DVKVTQSSRYLVKRTGEKVFLECVQDMDHENMFWYRQDPGLGLRLIYFSYDVKMKEKGDIPEGYSVSREKKERFSLILESASTNQTSMYLCASSLAGNEQFFGPGTRLTVL.

A word on this clone: Relative to the germline gene, one junction end is altered; a read error may explain this. The J gene is TRBJ2-3, the V gene TRBV5-8, with 15 bases identical to TRBD2. CDR1 is SGHTS, CDR2 YDEGEE, per germline. CDR3 length: 18 residues. The chain's CDR3 is CASSQGWTSGRVGDTQYF. As DNA, the CDR3 is TGCGCCAGCAGCCAAGGATGGACTAGCGGGAGGGTGGGAGATACGCAGTATTTT.

The chain uses TRBV28 and TRBJ1-5; D is possibly TRBD1 (5 bases). CDR1 MDHEN and CDR2 SYDVKM come from the germline V gene. V was trimmed by 4 bases and J by 2 bases, leaving 9 bases between them. CDR3 size: 14 residues. The CDR3 sequence: CASSYRGGNQPQHF. CDR3 nucleotides: TGTGCCAGCAGTTATAGGGGCGGCAATCAGCCCCAGCATTTT.

V usage is TRBV6-1 and J usage is TRBJ1-6; D unresolved. V lost 1 base and J 5 bases, leaving 6 bases between the germline ends. CDR1 and CDR2 from the germline V gene are MNHNS and SASEGT. This CDR3 spans 14 amino acids. CDR3 region: CASSEDTHNSPLHF. Written as DNA, the CDR3 is TGTGCCAGCAGTGAAGACACCCATAATTCACCCCTCCACTTT.